This T cell receptor beta chain was obtained from a study of CD8 T cells in ankylosing spondylitis. In germline, CDR1 is LNHDA, CDR2 SQIVND (reference sequence). Trimming pared 4 bases from V and 0 bases from J, leaving 7 bases between. The CDR3 extends over 14 amino acids. TCRdb used MiXCR to reprocess the 5' RACE reads, holding one entry per CDR3 protein. The sample has roughly 230,000 distinct CDR3 sequences, 10% seen once. This clonotype occurred many times. Its specificity is unknown. Study-wide results and limits: Roughly eight highly homologous variants made up a TCR beta motif, and this motif appeared characteristic of ankylosing spondylitis blood. There was reportedly significant enrichment of clones that were disease-linked in matched ankylosing spondylitis synovial fluid.

The clonotype originates from a male donor with ankylosing spondylitis or in good health (not recorded which). What was sequenced was blood, either unsorted or a sorted T cell fraction (not recorded which). This chain uses TRBV19 with TRBJ2-1; D uncertain. The CDR3 DNA reads as TGTGCCAGTAGTAATCCGAGCTCCTACAATGAGCAGTTCTTC. It encodes CASSNPSSYNEQFF.